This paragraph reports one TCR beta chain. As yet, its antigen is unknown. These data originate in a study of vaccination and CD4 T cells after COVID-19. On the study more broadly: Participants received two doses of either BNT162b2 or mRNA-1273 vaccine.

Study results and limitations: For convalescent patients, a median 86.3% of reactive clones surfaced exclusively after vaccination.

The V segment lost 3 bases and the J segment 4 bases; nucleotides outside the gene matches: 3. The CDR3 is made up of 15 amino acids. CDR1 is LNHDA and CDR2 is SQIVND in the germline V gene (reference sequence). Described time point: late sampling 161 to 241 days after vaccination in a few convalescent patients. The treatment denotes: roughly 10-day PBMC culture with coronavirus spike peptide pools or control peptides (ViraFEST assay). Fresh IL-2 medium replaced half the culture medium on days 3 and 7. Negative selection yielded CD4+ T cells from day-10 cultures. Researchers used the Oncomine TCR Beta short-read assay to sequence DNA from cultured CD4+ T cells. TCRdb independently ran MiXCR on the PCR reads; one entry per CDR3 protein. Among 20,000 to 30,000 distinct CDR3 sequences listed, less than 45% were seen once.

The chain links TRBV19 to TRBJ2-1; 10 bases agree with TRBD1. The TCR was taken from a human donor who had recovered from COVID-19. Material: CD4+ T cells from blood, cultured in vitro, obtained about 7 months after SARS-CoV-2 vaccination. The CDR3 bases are TGTGCCAGTAGTATGAGGGACAGGGGATACAATGAGCAGTTCTTC. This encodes CASSMRDRGYNEQFF. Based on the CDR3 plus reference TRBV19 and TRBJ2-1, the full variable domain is DGGITQSPKYLFRKEGQNVTLSCEQNLNHDAMYWYRQDPGQGLRLIYYSQIVNDFQKGDIAEGYSVSREKKESFPLTVTSAQKNPTAFYLCASSMRDRGYNEQFFGPGTRLTVL.